This record looks at one T cell receptor (beta chain) sequence and its context. The record originates from a study of blood T cell repertoires in COVID-19. Trimming left V 2 bases short and J 6 bases short, with 20 bases between. The germline V gene encodes CDR1 GTSNPN and CDR2 SVGIG (reference sequence). This CDR3 is built from 15 residues. The repertoire was sequenced with immunoSEQ multiplex PCR; TCRdb's copy has only in-frame clones and lacks some. The sample holds 150,000 to 200,000 clones; 70% to 85% are singletons and the top ten take 22%. V usage is TRBV30 and J usage is TRBJ2-7, with D tentatively TRBD1 (6 bases). Sequencing input: peripheral blood. The receptor was isolated from a woman older than 75 with acute or convalescent COVID-19. CDR3 bases: TGTGCCTGGAGTTTCCCAGACAGGCTCCGGGGCGAGCAGTACTTC. This gives the protein CAWSFPDRLRGEQYF.